This T cell receptor beta chain derives from a study of spatial heterogeneity in lung cancer. On the study more broadly: Each time, sequencing found more beta-chain sequences than alpha-chain sequences. Study conclusions and caveats: Ubiquitous expanded tumor TCRs appeared in blood more at resection than follow-up.

TCR cDNA molecules each carried a unique molecular identifier. TCRdb recomputed calls from the 5' RACE reads with MiXCR, one row per CDR3 protein. The sample lists about 82,000 distinct CDR3 sequences, around 12% occurring once. This clonotype was counted at least ten times. Its antigen is undetermined. As to time point: sample taken at primary tumor resection. Unsorted whole RNA from tumor, nontumor lung or frozen PBMC underwent sequencing. The approximately 70 donors had untreated early-stage non-small cell lung cancer. The starting material was PBMCs, obtained at surgery. The clonotype comes from a male donor with early-stage non-small cell lung cancer.

The CDR3 sequence is CASRPTEAGGGYTF. As DNA, the CDR3 is TGTGCCAGCAGACCGACAGAGGCTGGGGGTGGCTACACCTTC. This chain links TRBV12-3 or TRBV12-4 with TRBJ1-2; maybe TRBD1 (5 bases). The CDR3 covers 14 residues. V was shortened by 6 bases and J by 7 bases, with 18 bases between the two germline ends.